This TCR beta chain was captured in a study of vaccination and CD4 T cells after COVID-19. Overall study context: The control cultures got either a CEFX pool, an HIV-1 Nef pool, or no peptide at all.

Germline V gene data show CDR1 as LNHDA and CDR2 as SQIVND (reference sequence). The CDR3 runs to 18 residues. V shed 7 bases and J shed 3 bases, with 27 bases lying between them. As for this clonotype: Its antigen is unidentified.

Treatment reported: approximately nine-day PBMC culture with coronavirus spike peptide pools or control peptides (ViraFEST assay). Per-well cultures of millions of PBMCs received 8 to 10 IU/ml IL-2 and 10 ug/ml peptide pools. Once obtained from cultured CD4+ T cells, the DNA was sequenced using the Oncomine TCR Beta short-read assay. The source of extracted genomic DNA was cultured CD4+ T cells. TCRdb ran MiXCR on the PCR reads and lists one entry per CDR3 protein. The table records about 8,600 distinct CDR3 sequences, about 57% of them present only once. Study observations and caveats: When vaccine-specific clones from convalescent patients were examined, 304 of 307 were spike mono-reactive.

The sequence was obtained from a human donor with COVID-19. Specimen: cultured CD4+ T cells from blood, collected after SARS-CoV-2 vaccination. The chain links TRBV19 to TRBJ1-2; unclear D gene. The CDR3 region is CASTKAVRSGVTDYGYTF. The CDR3 DNA follows: TGTGCCAGTACTAAAGCGGTGAGGTCAGGTGTAACAGACTATGGCTACACCTTC.